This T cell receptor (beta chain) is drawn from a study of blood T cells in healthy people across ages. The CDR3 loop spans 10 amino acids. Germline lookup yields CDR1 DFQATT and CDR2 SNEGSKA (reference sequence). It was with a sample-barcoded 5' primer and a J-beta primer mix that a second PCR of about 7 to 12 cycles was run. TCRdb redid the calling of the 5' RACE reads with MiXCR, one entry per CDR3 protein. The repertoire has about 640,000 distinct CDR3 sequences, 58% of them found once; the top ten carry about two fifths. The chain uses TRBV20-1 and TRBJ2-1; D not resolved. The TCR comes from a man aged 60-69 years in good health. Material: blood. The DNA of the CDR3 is TGCAGGGCGCACTACAATGAGCAGTTCTTC. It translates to CRAHYNEQFF.